The source of this T cell receptor (beta chain) is a study of CD8+ T cells in alopecia areata. Investigators isolated RNA and reverse transcribed it into cDNA to act as the sequencing template. Measured with immunoSEQ multiplex PCR; TCRdb has only the in-frame clones, and not every one. Of 90,000 to 100,000 clones listed, less than 50% are singletons. This clone was detected a few times. The V and J ends lost 2 bases and 6 bases, in that order; junction bases with no gene match: 0. Per the germline V gene, CDR1 is KGHSH and CDR2 is LQKENI. CDR3 length: 12 residues. The sequencing input was CD4+ T cells sorted from blood. The chain links TRBV18 to TRBJ2-7; TRBD1 matches 8 bases. This receptor was identified in a human donor with alopecia areata. CDR3 nucleotides: TGTGCCAGCTCACCAACAGGGGGCGAGCAGTACTTC. Residues: CASSPTGGEQYF.